Following are 27 T cell receptor beta chains from one sample sequenced in a study of blood T cell repertoires in COVID-19. The assay was immunoSEQ multiplex PCR, and TCRdb's table has in-frame clones only and misses some. The sample has roughly 230,000 clones; 89% are singletons. Sequences were obtained from peripheral blood. The receptors originated from a woman in her forties who had recovered from COVID-19.

V and J are TRBV7-2 and TRBJ1-5, with a tentative D call TRBD1 (5 bases). The length of the CDR3 is 16 residues. The germline V gene encodes CDR1 SGHTA and CDR2 FQGNSA. The V end was cut by 1 base, the J end by 0 bases, with 10 bases between. The CDR3 protein is CASSLVGGHSNQPQHF. CDR3 in DNA: TGTGCCAGCAGCTTAGTAGGCGGACATAGCAATCAGCCCCAGCATTTT. The full variable domain, in which reference TRBV7-2 and TRBJ1-5 provide the parts outside the CDR3, is GAGVSQSPSNKVTEKGKDVELRCDPISGHTALYWYRQSLGQGLEFLIYFQGNSAPDKSGLPSDRFSAERTGGSVSTLTIQRTQQEDSAVYLCASSLVGGHSNQPQHFGDGTRLSIL.

V gene TRBV7-9 combines with J gene TRBJ1-1; 7 nucleotides agree with TRBD1. The CDR3 consists of 15 residues. V was clipped by 1 base and J by 0 bases; unmatched bases: 2. CDR1 SEHNR and CDR2 FQNEAQ come from the germline V gene (reference sequence). This CDR3 reads CASSLGQGLNTEAFF. CDR3 nucleotide sequence: TGTGCCAGCAGCTTAGGACAGGGTTTGAACACTGAAGCTTTCTTT.

The chain is built from TRBV7-6 and TRBJ2-1; D is possibly TRBD2 (6 bases). Germline V CDR1 and CDR2: SGHVS, FNYEAQ. V lost 1 base and J 9 bases, leaving 19 bases between the germline ends. This CDR3 is 16 amino acids long. The CDR3 DNA is TGTGCCAGCAGCTTAGGGAGTTCGGGGGTTAAGGGTGAGCAGTTCTTC. This sequence encodes CASSLGSSGVKGEQFF.

The genes are TRBV2 and TRBJ1-2; 8 bases fit TRBD1. J gave up 11 bases and V 1 base, and 9 bases lay outside the gene matches. Germline V gene sequence: CDR1 SNHLY, CDR2 FYNNEI. The CDR3 is made up of 14 amino acids. The CDR3 is CASSEEAGQGAYTF. In DNA form, the CDR3 reads TGTGCCAGCAGTGAAGAGGCCGGACAGGGAGCTTACACCTTC.

The J gene is TRBJ1-6, the V gene TRBV28; D might be TRBD1 (5 bases). This CDR3 has 16 residues. The V gene lost 3 bases and the J gene lost 4 bases, with 13 bases spanning the gap. From germline, CDR1 is MDHEN and CDR2 SYDVKM. CDR3 DNA: TGTGCCAGCAGTTTGATGGGAGGGGATTATAATTCACCCCTCCACTTT. Protein sequence: CASSLMGGDYNSPLHF.

The V gene is TRBV2, the J gene TRBJ2-2, with 8 bases that match TRBD1. The length of the CDR3 is 14 residues. CDR1 and CDR2 (germline): SNHLY, FYNNEI. Trimming took 8 bases from V and 1 from J; bases not matched to a gene: 3. The CDR3 DNA follows: TGTGCCAGCGGGGGGACAGGGAACACCGGGGAGCTGTTTTTT. It specifies CASGGTGNTGELFF.

The V call is TRBV9, the J call TRBJ1-4; TRBD1 might be the D (6 bases). Between the trimmed V and J ends, which lost 3 bases and 3 bases, there was a span of 12 bases. CDR3 length: 15 residues. Germline V lookup: CDR1 SGDLS, CDR2 YYNGEE. The DNA for the CDR3 is TGTGCCAGCAGCGCGGAAGGGGGAGCTAATGAAAAACTGTTTTTT. Residues: CASSAEGGANEKLFF. Drawing the rest from reference TRBV9 and TRBJ1-4, the complete variable domain is DSGVTQTPKHLITATGQRVTLRCSPRSGDLSVYWYQQSLDQGLQFLIQYYNGEERAKGNILERFSAQQFPDLHSELNLSSLELGDSALYFCASSAEGGANEKLFFGSGTQLSVL.

The rearrangement uses TRBV6-6 and TRBJ1-1; D is unresolved. V was clipped by 2 bases and J by 8 bases, with 12 bases between them. This CDR3 comprises 13 residues. Germline values: CDR1 MNHNY, CDR2 SVGAGI (reference sequence). The CDR3 bases are TGTGCCAGCAGTTACCCACCTACCAGGGAAGCTTTCTTT. Translated: CASSYPPTREAFF.

The V call is TRBV7-6, the J call TRBJ2-5; perhaps TRBD2 as D (6 bases). The germline V and J ends were trimmed by 0 bases and 2 bases, with 10 bases remaining between them. The CDR3 extends over 15 amino acids. Germline V gives CDR1 SGHVS, CDR2 FNYEAQ. CDR3: CASSLAWGGQETQYF. CDR3 DNA sequence: TGTGCCAGCAGCTTAGCGTGGGGAGGACAAGAGACCCAGTACTTC.

This clone is a singleton in its sample. The chain links TRBV7-9 to TRBJ1-4, with 11 bases lining up with TRBD1. The junction had 4 bases not matched to a gene; V was cut back by 8 bases and J by 8 bases. This CDR3 contains 13 residues. From germline, CDR1 is SEHNR and CDR2 FQNEAQ (reference sequence). The CDR3 sequence: CASSRDRGEKLFF. The CDR3 DNA reads TGTGCCAGCTCCCGGGACAGGGGGGAAAAACTGTTTTTT.

The rearrangement links TRBV18 to TRBJ1-4; no reliable D call. The V gene lost 1 base and the J gene lost 6 bases, with 9 bases spanning the gap. The CDR3 loop spans 14 amino acids. CDR1 KGHSH and CDR2 LQKENI come from the germline V gene. The CDR3 DNA is TGTGCCAGCTCACCACAACGTGACTATGAAAAACTGTTTTTT. Translation: CASSPQRDYEKLFF.

The chain links TRBV19 to TRBJ1-5; 8 nucleotides match TRBD1. Looked up from germline, CDR1 is LNHDA and CDR2 is SQIVND (reference sequence). The CDR3 runs to 16 residues. Unmatched junction bases numbered 12, after V lost 7 bases and J lost 4 bases. The CDR3, as DNA: TGTGCCAGTACCGATAGCCCGTGGACAGGGAATCAGCCCCAGCATTTT. It codes for CASTDSPWTGNQPQHF.

The CDR3 loop is CASSIQGLKNTGELFF. CDR3 nucleotides: TGTGCCAGCAGTATACAGGGCCTGAAGAACACCGGGGAGCTGTTTTTT. V gene TRBV2 combines with J gene TRBJ2-2; maybe TRBD1 (6 bases). Between the trimmed V and J ends, which lost 5 bases and 1 base, there was a span of 14 bases. In germline, CDR1 is SNHLY, CDR2 FYNNEI. This CDR3 has 16 amino acids.

The chain recombines TRBV4-2 with TRBJ1-6; TRBD1 aligns across 11 bases. CDR3 size: 16 residues. The V segment lost 4 bases and the J segment 10 bases; nucleotides outside the gene matches: 9. The germline V gene has CDR1 LGHNA and CDR2 YNFKEQ. The CDR3 nucleotides are TGTGCCAGCAGCCTCGGTCCGGGACAGGGGGGATCACCCCTCCACTTT. It codes for CASSLGPGQGGSPLHF.

This clone was counted between two and nine times. This chain uses TRBV16 with TRBJ1-1; D is perhaps TRBD1 (6 bases). Germline V gene data show CDR1 as KGHSY and CDR2 as FQNENV. This CDR3 has 15 amino acids. V was shortened by 4 bases and J by 2 bases, with 14 bases between the two germline ends. The CDR3 loop reads CASSPLGAYNTEAFF. The CDR3 nucleotides read TGTGCCAGCAGCCCGCTGGGGGCTTACAACACTGAAGCTTTCTTT.

V is TRBV24-1 and J is TRBJ2-2, with 9 bases lining up with TRBD1. The CDR3 is made up of 13 amino acids. Per the germline V gene, CDR1 is KGHDR and CDR2 is SFDVKD. V shed 11 bases, J shed 7 bases, and the junction held 7 bases outside the gene matches. In nucleotides, the CDR3 is TGTGCCATCACAGGGGGCTTCGGCGGGGAGCTGTTTTTT. This codes for CAITGGFGGELFF.

This clone came up once. The chain recombines TRBV3-1 (or the pseudogene TRBV3-2) with TRBJ2-3; D ambiguous. The V gene lost 0 bases and the J gene lost 4 bases, with 14 bases spanning the gap. CDR3 size: 16 residues. Germline CDR1 and CDR2: LGHDT and YNNKEL (reference sequence). CDR3 sequence reads: CASSQDIALRPDTQYF. In DNA form, the CDR3 reads TGTGCCAGCAGCCAAGATATTGCCCTCAGGCCAGATACGCAGTATTTT.

The chain couples TRBV11-2 to TRBJ2-3; the match to TRBD1 covers 10 bases. Looked up from germline, CDR1 is SGHAT and CDR2 is FQNNGV. The V gene end was trimmed by 2 bases and the J gene end by 1 base; junction bases not matched to a gene: 6. This CDR3 contains 17 residues. CDR3 in DNA: TGTGCCAGCAGCTTATACCGGGACAGGGGAGGCACAGATACGCAGTATTTT. Translation: CASSLYRDRGGTDTQYF.

The chain has TRBV18 and TRBJ1-5; a possible D gene is TRBD1 (5 bases). The CDR3 covers 15 residues. Germline lookup yields CDR1 KGHSH and CDR2 LQKENI. V dropped 6 bases and J dropped 6 bases, with 18 bases sitting between them. CDR3 in DNA: TGTGCCAGCTCTCAGGACACCCCGACGGGTCAGCCCCAGCATTTT. Residues: CASSQDTPTGQPQHF.

J is TRBJ1-6 and V is TRBV6-5; D gene ambiguous. From germline, CDR1 is MNHEY and CDR2 SVGAGI. Trimming took 0 bases from V and 6 from J, leaving 6 bases between them. CDR3 size: 14 residues. CDR3 DNA: TGTGCCAGCAGTTACTCAACTTTTAATTCACCCCTCCACTTT. This translates into CASSYSTFNSPLHF.

This chain connects TRBV7-8 to TRBJ1-6; TRBD1 agrees at 8 bases. Germline lookup yields CDR1 SGHVS and CDR2 FQNEAQ. V gave up 2 bases and J gave up 7 bases; unmatched junction bases: 4. This CDR3 is 15 amino acids long. The CDR3 loop is CASSLRGQGNSPLHF. CDR3 sequence (DNA): TGTGCCAGCAGCTTACGTGGACAGGGAAATTCACCCCTCCACTTT.

V gene TRBV9 combines with J gene TRBJ1-1; D perhaps matches TRBD1 (5 bases). The V end was cut by 2 bases, the J end by 3 bases, with 11 bases between. From germline, CDR1 is SGDLS and CDR2 YYNGEE. The CDR3 is made up of 14 amino acids. CDR3 sequence: CASSVSRVDTEAFF. The DNA for the CDR3 is TGTGCCAGCAGCGTTTCCAGGGTGGACACTGAAGCTTTCTTT.

V usage is TRBV5-1 and J usage is TRBJ2-3, with D maybe TRBD1 (6 bases). Germline lookup yields CDR1 SGHRS and CDR2 YFSETQ. The CDR3 loop spans 17 amino acids. V lost 4 bases and J lost 0, with 18 bases in between. DNA of the CDR3: TGCGCCAGCAGCCTGGGACACGGTCGAACTAGCACAGATACGCAGTATTTT. Encoded protein: CASSLGHGRTSTDTQYF. Looking up the rest from reference TRBV5-1 and TRBJ2-3 gives the full variable domain: KAGVTQTPRYLIKTRGQQVTLSCSPISGHRSVSWYQQTPGQGLQFLFEYFSETQRNKGNFPGRFSGRQFSNSRSEMNVSTLELGDSALYLCASSLGHGRTSTDTQYFGPGTRLTVL.

Note on this clone: Other DNA sequences in the same sample also yield this CDR3. The rearrangement uses TRBV18 and TRBJ1-1, with 8 bases matching TRBD1. From germline, CDR1 is KGHSH and CDR2 LQKENI. The CDR3 is 14 amino acids. J was trimmed by 2 bases and V by 4 bases; bases with no gene match: 3. This chain's CDR3 is CASSLGQGNTEAFF. CDR3 coding DNA: TGTGCCAGCTCACTCGGACAGGGTAACACTGAAGCTTTCTTT. Together with reference TRBV18 and TRBJ1-1, the CDR3 gives the full variable domain: NAGVMQNPRHLVRRRGQEARLRCSPMKGHSHVYWYRQLPEEGLKFMVYLQKENIIDESGMPKERFSAEFPKEGPSILRIQQVVRGDSAAYFCASSLGQGNTEAFFGQGTRLTVV.

The rearrangement uses TRBV7-9 and TRBJ1-1; D not resolved. V lost 3 bases, J lost 0 bases, and 11 bases lay in between. The germline CDR1 and CDR2 sequences are SEHNR and FQNEAQ (reference sequence). The CDR3 runs 15 residues. CDR3 sequence reads: CASSFLSLMNTEAFF. The CDR3 coding sequence is TGTGCCAGCAGCTTTCTTAGCCTCATGAACACTGAAGCTTTCTTT.

This clone appeared a single time. This rearrangement joins TRBV6-5 to TRBJ1-1; the D is unclear. V dropped 4 bases and J dropped 4 bases, with 10 bases sitting between them. CDR1 and CDR2 (germline): MNHEY, SVGAGI. This CDR3 comprises 13 residues. The CDR3, as DNA: TGTGCCAGCAGTTTGGACTGGGGCACTGAAGCTTTCTTT. Translated: CASSLDWGTEAFF.

The gene calls are TRBV6-1 and TRBJ1-1, with 7 bases identical to TRBD1. With V trimmed by 3 bases and J by 6 bases, 4 bases remained unmatched. The germline CDR1 and CDR2 sequences are MNHNS and SASEGT. This CDR3 has 13 residues. This CDR3 is CASSEPGTAEAFF. The CDR3 DNA reads as TGTGCCAGCAGTGAGCCCGGGACAGCTGAAGCTTTCTTT.